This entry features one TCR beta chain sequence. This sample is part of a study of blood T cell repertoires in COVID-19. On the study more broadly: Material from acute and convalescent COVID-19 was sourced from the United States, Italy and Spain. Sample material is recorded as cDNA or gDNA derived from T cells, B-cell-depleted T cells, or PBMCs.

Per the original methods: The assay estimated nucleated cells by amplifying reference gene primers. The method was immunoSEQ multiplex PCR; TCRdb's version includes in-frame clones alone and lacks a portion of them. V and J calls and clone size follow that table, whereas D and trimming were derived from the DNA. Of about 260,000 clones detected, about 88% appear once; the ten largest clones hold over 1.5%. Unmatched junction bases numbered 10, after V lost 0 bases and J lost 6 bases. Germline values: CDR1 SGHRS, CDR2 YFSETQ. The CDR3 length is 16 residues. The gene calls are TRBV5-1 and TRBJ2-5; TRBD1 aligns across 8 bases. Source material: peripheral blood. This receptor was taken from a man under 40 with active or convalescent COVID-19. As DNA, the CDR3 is TGCGCCAGCAGCTTGGATGCAGGGGGCACGGAAAAGACCCAGTACTTC. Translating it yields CASSLDAGGTEKTQYF.